This T cell receptor (beta chain) was sequenced in a study of blood T cell repertoires in COVID-19. V gave up 4 bases and J gave up 6 bases, with 23 bases separating them. This CDR3 region has 16 residues. Germline values: CDR1 SGHDT, CDR2 YYEEEE. Everyone who took part was roughly 18 to 89 years old, and they came from about two dozen US areas. Researchers sorted participants into cohorts using their self-reported clinical history. A COVID-19 case had been met by exposed participants during the 2 weeks before study entry. The protocol was immunoSEQ multiplex PCR, while the TCRdb copy is restricted to in-frame clones and leaves out a portion. The table includes over 200,000 clones, roughly 90% detected once.

J is TRBJ2-7 and V is TRBV5-6; D may be TRBD2 (7 bases). The TCR was taken from a man between 25 and 39 years old who had been exposed to COVID-19. Sequenced material: PBMCs or T cells enriched from blood (not recorded which). The CDR3 DNA is TGTGCCAGCAGCCCGCCGGGACTACGAAGGGGGTCCGAGCAGTACTTC. This translates into CASSPPGLRRGSEQYF.